The 20 T cell receptor beta chains below all came from one sample that was sequenced in a study of T-cell memory formation after mild COVID-19. TCRdb re-derived calls from the 5' RACE reads in MiXCR, one entry per CDR3 protein. The repertoire holds roughly 48,000 distinct CDR3 sequences, with roughly 27% as singletons. Sequencing was performed on PBMCs or a T cell subset sorted from them (not recorded which). These receptors originate from a man aged 18 to 30 who had mild COVID-19 (a few samples of this study predate the infection). Cell type and time point are not known.

V is TRBV6-2 or TRBV6-3 and J is TRBJ1-5; 7 bases are shared with TRBD1. Germline CDR1 MNHEY, CDR2 SVGEGT. With V trimmed by 7 bases and J by 9 bases, 15 bases remained unmatched. The CDR3 spans 15 residues. For the CDR3, the DNA is TGTGCCAGCACCCAATGGACAGGCCATAGCGGGCCCCAGCATTTT. It translates to CASTQWTGHSGPQHF.

The CDR3 nucleotides are TGCGCCAGCAGCCAAATGAACCTGGGGAACACCGGGGAGCTGTTTTTT. Translation: CASSQMNLGNTGELFF. J is TRBJ2-2 and V is TRBV4-3, with D unresolved. Germline V lookup: CDR1 LGHNA, CDR2 YSLEER. This CDR3 has 16 residues. Trimming took 2 bases from V and 1 from J, leaving 11 bases between them.

This clonotype was picked up one time. This chain links TRBV12-3 or TRBV12-4 with TRBJ2-1, with 8 positions matching TRBD1. CDR3 length: 13 amino acids. Trimming cost V 4 bases and J 9 bases; bases outside gene matches: 5. CDR3 protein: CASSWTGKGEQFF. The CDR3 DNA follows: TGTGCCAGCAGTTGGACAGGGAAAGGTGAGCAGTTCTTC.

The rearrangement joins TRBV7-6 to TRBJ2-7; D remains ambiguous. V lost 5 bases and J lost 0, with 14 bases in between. CDR1 and CDR2 from the germline V gene are SGHVS and FNYEAQ. This CDR3 spans 15 amino acids. CDR3: CASSPATPLSYEQYF. The CDR3 DNA follows: TGTGCCAGCAGCCCCGCGACCCCCCTCTCCTACGAGCAGTACTTC.

The chain recombines TRBV11-1 with TRBJ2-2; D possibly corresponds to TRBD1 (6 bases). This CDR3 has 15 amino acids. V gave up 2 bases and J gave up 3 bases, with 10 bases separating them. Germline loops: CDR1 SGHAT, CDR2 FQDESV (reference sequence). The CDR3: CASSLTGSYTGELFF. The CDR3, as DNA: TGTGCCAGCAGCTTAACAGGGTCATACACCGGGGAGCTGTTTTTT.

The CDR3 sequence is CASSSRQGKGNEQFF. The CDR3 nucleotides are TGTGCCAGCAGCTCACGACAGGGGAAGGGCAATGAGCAGTTCTTC. This chain connects TRBV13 to TRBJ2-1; 8 positions agree with TRBD1. This CDR3 is built from 15 residues. The ends lost 4 bases at V and 6 bases at J; junction bases unmatched: 8. Per germline, CDR1 PRHDT and CDR2 FYEKMQ (reference sequence).

The gene calls are TRBV6-5 and TRBJ1-2, with D unclear. CDR1 MNHEY and CDR2 SVGAGI come from the germline V gene. This CDR3 is built from 14 residues. Trimming cost V 10 bases and J 4 bases, with 19 bases left between them. CDR3 in amino acids: CATSRSIQIYGYTF. Here the CDR3 DNA reads TGTGCCACTTCACGCTCGATCCAGATCTATGGCTACACCTTC.

This sequence joins TRBV4-1 and TRBJ1-6, with D uncertain. The CDR3 has 15 amino acids. V lost 0 bases and J 10 bases, leaving 13 bases between the germline ends. CDR1 and CDR2 from the germline V gene are MGHRA and YSYEKL. The CDR3 nucleotides are TGCGCCAGCAGCCAAGAGCGAGGGTCGGGCTCACCCCTCCACTTT. Amino acid sequence: CASSQERGSGSPLHF.

The chain has TRBV27 and TRBJ1-1; 8 bases are shared with TRBD1. The CDR3 has 14 residues. Germline V gives CDR1 MNHEY, CDR2 SMNVEV (reference sequence). The junction had 1 base not matched to a gene; V was cut back by 4 bases and J by 0 bases. The CDR3 spells CASSYRGMNTEAFF. The CDR3 DNA is TGTGCCAGCAGTTACAGGGGGATGAACACTGAAGCTTTCTTT.

This clonotype was seen a few times. This chain links TRBV12-3 or TRBV12-4 with TRBJ2-5; D is tentatively TRBD1 or TRBD2 (5 bases each). The CDR3 has 13 residues. Trimming cost V 6 bases and J 3 bases, with 11 bases left between them. This chain's CDR3 is CASSPGRKETQYF. CDR3 coding DNA: TGTGCCAGCAGCCCGGGACGGAAAGAGACCCAGTACTTC.

This rearrangement joins TRBV12-3 or TRBV12-4 to TRBJ1-1; 8 bases map to TRBD1. Trimming removed 7 bases from V and 3 bases from J; junction bases left unmatched: 4. The CDR3 sequence is 13 residues long. The CDR3 region is CASTGQVYTEAFF. As DNA, the CDR3 is TGTGCCAGCACGGGACAGGTGTACACTGAAGCTTTCTTT.

This clonotype showed up just a few times. The V and J genes are TRBV7-2 and TRBJ2-3; D possibly corresponds to TRBD1 (7 bases). The CDR3 is 16 amino acids. Trimming left V 1 base short and J 4 bases short, with 15 bases between. CDR1 is SGHTA, CDR2 FQGNSA, per germline. As DNA, the CDR3 is TGTGCCAGCAGCTTAGTTGGGGCAGGGGGGCCAGATACGCAGTATTTT. Protein: CASSLVGAGGPDTQYF.

This chain connects TRBV4-3 to TRBJ1-1; a possible D gene is TRBD1 (5 bases). Germline V lookup: CDR1 LGHNA, CDR2 YSLEER. The CDR3 spans 15 residues. Trimming removed 0 bases at V and 3 bases at J, with 11 bases between. The CDR3 loop reads CASSQDPRGDTEAFF. CDR3 in DNA: TGCGCCAGCAGCCAAGATCCTCGGGGGGACACTGAAGCTTTCTTT.

The chain joins TRBV27 to TRBJ2-7; a weak D match, TRBD2 (6 bases). V was trimmed by 2 bases and J by 4 bases, leaving 9 bases between them. The germline V gene encodes CDR1 MNHEY and CDR2 SMNVEV (reference sequence). The CDR3 length is 13 residues. The CDR3 nucleotides are TGTGCCAGCAGTTTACGGCGGGGATACGAGCAGTACGTC. It encodes CASSLRRGYEQYV.

The chain is built from TRBV11-3 and TRBJ2-1, with 11 bases aligning to TRBD2. V dropped 5 bases and J dropped 8; count of bases not matched to a gene: 14. Germline-derived CDR1 and CDR2 are SGHNT and YENEEA. The CDR3 has 17 residues. The CDR3 reads CASSPPVAGLAADEQFF. In DNA form, the CDR3 reads TGTGCCAGCAGCCCCCCGGTCGCGGGACTAGCGGCCGATGAGCAGTTCTTC.

The chain carries TRBV3-1 and TRBJ1-6; no reliable D call. This CDR3 is built from 14 residues. Trimming took 1 base from V and 8 from J, leaving 9 bases between them. CDR1 is LGHDT, CDR2 YNNKEL, per germline (reference sequence). The CDR3 loop reads CASSQVGFYSPLHF. CDR3 DNA sequence: TGTGCCAGCAGCCAAGTTGGGTTTTATTCACCCCTCCACTTT.

This rearrangement joins TRBV7-9 to TRBJ2-2; the D call may be TRBD1 or TRBD2 (5 bases each). Per germline, CDR1 SEHNR and CDR2 FQNEAQ (reference sequence). The CDR3 sequence is 14 residues long. Trimming cost V 6 bases and J 4 bases, with 12 bases left between them. The CDR3 coding sequence is TGTGCCAGCAGATTTGGGGGATCCACCGGGGAGCTGTTTTTT. It codes for CASRFGGSTGELFF.

This chain connects TRBV3-1 to TRBJ2-3, with unresolved D. Trimming cost V 1 base and J 4 bases, with 12 bases left between them. Germline CDR1 and CDR2: LGHDT and YNNKEL (reference sequence). The CDR3 is made up of 15 amino acids. CDR3 residues: CASSQGPTRPDTQYF. The DNA for the CDR3 is TGTGCCAGCAGCCAAGGACCCACCCGGCCAGATACGCAGTATTTT.

The CDR3 spells CASSPRDRGFYEQYV. The CDR3 region has the DNA TGTGCCAGCAGTCCCCGGGACAGGGGTTTCTACGAGCAGTACGTC. The chain is built from TRBV6-2 or TRBV6-3 and TRBJ2-7; 10 bases are shared with TRBD1. V lost 5 bases to trimming and J lost 3 bases; unmatched junction nucleotides: 7. The CDR3 is made up of 15 amino acids. The germline CDR1 and CDR2 sequences are MNHEY and SVGEGT.

There are a few counts of this clonotype. V gene TRBV12-3 or TRBV12-4 combines with J gene TRBJ1-5, with a possible D match to TRBD1 (6 bases). The CDR3 length is 14 residues. Trimming took 5 bases from V and 5 from J, leaving 13 bases between them. CDR3 coding DNA: TGTGCCAGCAGTCCTACAGGGACGGATCAGCCCCAGCATTTT. It yields the protein CASSPTGTDQPQHF.